One T cell receptor beta chain is described in this entry. One entry per CDR3 protein, called by TCRdb with MiXCR from the RT-PCR reads. The table has approximately 410,000 distinct CDR3 sequences, 16% seen once. Germline CDR1 reads SGHVS; CDR2 reads FQNEAQ. V was pared by 4 bases and J by 8 bases, with 13 bases of the junction left unmatched. The CDR3 runs 15 residues. The data derive from a study of patients and donors after allogeneic stem cell transplantation. Input material: blood, either unsorted or a sorted T cell fraction (not recorded which). The chain employs TRBV7-8 and TRBJ2-7; 8 bases agree with TRBD1. The sequence was collected from a human donor who was either an allogeneic HSCT recipient or a stem cell or donor lymphocyte infusion donor (not recorded which). It is not recorded whose cells these are; they may come from a transplant donor. This CDR3 is CASSSSGTGLIKQYF. In DNA form, the CDR3 reads TGTGCCAGCAGCTCATCCGGGACAGGCTTAATCAAGCAGTACTTC.